This entry concerns a single T cell receptor beta chain. Its specific antigen is unknown. Base qualities are not at hand, and no much larger clone is one base apart. These data are taken from a study of T cell repertoires in urothelial bladder cancer (dated by TCRdb to about 2019). Background on the whole study: Clinical stages of the approximately 12 resected lesions were three cT0, three cTa, three cT1 and three cT2 or greater. A total of twelve patients who had bladder lesions and were undergoing transurethral resection were prospectively identified. Twelve resected bladder lesions were studied, comprising urothelial carcinoma (UC+) and benign (UC-) specimens. The study compared clonality of the TCR repertoire in bladder tumors against clonality in benign bladder inflammation. Study-wide findings and limitations: In carcinoma specimens, up to roughly 15% of infiltrating lymphocytes were accounted for by a single T-cell clone, compared with roughly 2% in benign specimens. Urothelial carcinoma specimens had fewer T cells than benign specimens, with medians of about 5,000 and 25,000. Median tumor infiltrating lymphocyte percentage was 1.5% to 2.5% in carcinoma specimens and 12% in benign specimens.

Resected bladder lesions that lacked urothelial carcinoma were classed as benign (UC-) specimens. At transurethral resection, specimens of the bladder lesions were collected and then stored at -80C. From bladder specimens obtained at transurethral resection, DNA was extracted. The TCR beta chain CDR3 region was sequenced with the immunoSEQ assay. Per the source publication's procedure: For every specimen, the T-cell fraction, clonal dominance and maximum TCR clone frequency were calculated. Imported from immuneACCESS, the table was reduced by TCRdb to in-frame sequences with V and J called. These copies leave out some clones; in studies compared against another copy, an unresolved V gene accounts for under half, and the cause of the remainder is not known. V and J calls plus clone size are reproduced from that table; the DNA served to infer D and trimming. In all, the sample holds more than 9,000 clones, and about two thirds of those were seen once. Jointly, the top ten make up around 6.5% of the sample.

From the germline V gene, CDR1 is ENHRY and CDR2 is SYGVKD. Its CDR3 holds 14 amino acids, cysteine through phenylalanine. CDR3 DNA is the only sequence kept; it has 42 bases, read in frame from the first base. Trimming accounts for 7 bases at V and 3 bases at J, while the number of junction bases matched to no gene is 6. This clonotype was sampled from a human donor with a benign inflammatory bladder lesion. Input material: tumor-infiltrating cells from bladder cancer. This sequence uses TRBV10-3 and TRBJ2-3; a stretch of 8 junction bases matches TRBD2. The DNA sequence is given as TGTGCCATCAAAGGGACTAGTAAGACAGATACGCAGTATTTT. It encodes CAIKGTSKTDTQYF.